These 27 T cell receptor beta chains were sequenced from one sample in a study of glioma-infiltrating T cells. TCR alpha and beta CDR3 regions were amplified from RNA using iRepertoire nested multiplex PCR. TCRdb processed the multiplex PCR reads anew with MiXCR; each CDR3 protein has one entry. The top ten hold around 12% of the sample, which has roughly 350,000 distinct CDR3 sequences, roughly two fifths seen once. Material for sequencing was glioma tissue, nonneoplastic brain tissue, or PBMCs (not recorded which). These receptors were taken from a human donor with low-grade glioma or glioblastoma, undergoing nonglioma brain surgery, or in good health (not recorded which).

In regard to this clonotype: One end of the junction is discordant with germline, which a read error may explain. The chain recombines TRBV7-3 with TRBJ2-5; 8 nucleotides match TRBD2. CDR3 length: 14 residues. Germline CDR1 SGHTA, CDR2 FQGTGA. The CDR3 nucleotides are TGTGCCAGCAGCCTTAGCGGGGACCACGAGACCCAGTACTTC. This sequence encodes CASSLSGDHETQYF.

There are many counts of this clonotype. For the CDR3, the DNA is TGTGCCACACAGGGTACGGAGCCCCAGCATTTT. Amino acid sequence: CATQGTEPQHF. The chain couples TRBV6-1 to TRBJ1-5, with D possibly TRBD1 on 6 matching bases. The CDR3 contains 11 residues. V lost 10 bases and J lost 8, with 12 bases in between. Looked up from germline, CDR1 is MNHNS and CDR2 is SASEGT.

There are many counts of this clonotype. V and J are TRBV6-1 and TRBJ2-1, with 8 positions matching TRBD2. Germline CDR1 MNHNS, CDR2 SASEGT. With V trimmed by 5 bases and J by 0 bases, 9 bases remained unmatched. The CDR3 loop spans 17 amino acids. The CDR3 reads CASSWVAGMSSYNEQFF. The CDR3 DNA reads TGTGCCAGCAGTTGGGTAGCGGGGATGAGCTCCTACAATGAGCAGTTCTTC.

This clonotype occurred many times. V usage is TRBV20-1 and J usage is TRBJ2-7, with unresolved D. Trimming removed 0 bases at V and 1 base at J, with 7 bases between. Germline CDR1 DFQATT, CDR2 SNEGSKA (reference sequence). The CDR3 runs 13 residues. As DNA, the CDR3 is TGCAGTGCTAGAGAAGTAGGTTCCTACGAGCAGTACTTC. Translating it yields CSAREVGSYEQYF.

Comments on this clonotype: One base away lies a much larger clone, so this may be a sequencing read error. The rearrangement uses TRBV27 and TRBJ2-7, with D perhaps TRBD2 (7 bases). Germline CDR1 is MNHEY and CDR2 is SMNVEV (reference sequence). The length of the CDR3 is 13 residues. V shed 8 bases and J shed 7 bases, with 18 bases lying between them. CDR3 coding DNA: TGTGCCAGCGGGGGGGGCGGGAACAATGAGCAGTACTTC. Its protein product is CASGGGGNNEQYF.

About this clonotype itself: A junction boundary mismatches the germline segment, possibly from a read error. V is TRBV7-6 and J is TRBJ2-7, with TRBD2 identical over 9 bases. Germline V gene data show CDR1 as SGHVS and CDR2 as FNYEAQ. There are 14 residues in the CDR3. The CDR3 sequence is CASSTASGIYEQCF. DNA of the CDR3: TGTGCCAGCAGCACGGCTAGCGGGATATACGAGCAGTGCTTC.

V is TRBV20-1 and J is TRBJ2-1; 12 nucleotides match TRBD2. Germline values: CDR1 DFQATT, CDR2 SNEGSKA (reference sequence). The CDR3 spans 17 residues. This chain's CDR3 is CSVGASGRAEIYNEQFF. CDR3 nucleotides: TGCAGCGTTGGGGCTAGCGGGAGGGCCGAGATCTACAATGAGCAGTTCTTC.

As regards this clonotype: A read error may be the cause here, since a much bigger clone is one base away. The rearrangement joins TRBV24-1 to TRBJ1-2; no reliable D call. The CDR3 has 13 amino acids. Per the germline V gene, CDR1 is KGHDR and CDR2 is SFDVKD. Trimming took off 5 bases at V and 5 bases at J, with 11 bases between the two ends. This CDR3 is CATSALVQYGYTF. The CDR3 DNA is TGTGCCACCAGTGCCCTTGTACAGTATGGCTACACCTTC.

This clonotype occurred once. A much larger clone lies one base from this, so it may be a read error. The chain recombines TRBV6-1 with TRBJ2-7, with 10 bases that match TRBD1. Per the germline V gene, CDR1 is MNHNS and CDR2 is SASEGT. The CDR3 loop spans 14 amino acids. CDR3 loop: CACRSGQGLYEQYF. The CDR3 DNA sequence: TGTGCCTGCAGGTCGGGACAGGGGCTCTACGAGCAGTACTTC.

The gene calls are TRBV7-9 and TRBJ1-4, with TRBD1 matching 8 bases. V lost 4 bases, J lost 5 bases, and 9 bases stayed unmatched. The germline gives CDR1 SEHNR, CDR2 FQNEAQ (reference sequence). The CDR3 totals 16 residues. As DNA, the CDR3 is TGTGCCAGCAGCTCGCTCCCGGACAGGGAAAATGAAAAACTGTTTTTT. It codes for CASSSLPDRENEKLFF.

This clonotype was recorded a few times. The V gene is TRBV5-4, the J gene TRBJ2-3; no clear D gene. The CDR3 is 15 amino acids. In germline, CDR1 is SGHNT, CDR2 YYREEE (reference sequence). V shed 0 bases and J shed 2 bases, with 10 bases lying between them. The DNA of the CDR3 is TGTGCCAGCAGCTTGGACGCGGTTCCCACAGATACGCAGTATTTT. This sequence encodes CASSLDAVPTDTQYF.

This chain links TRBV12-3 or TRBV12-4 with TRBJ1-1; no firm D call. This CDR3 comprises 11 residues. The V and J ends lost 6 bases and 6 bases respectively, with 8 bases between them. The CDR3 DNA reads TGTGCCAGCAGCCCGGGGTCTGAAGCTTTCTTT. Translation: CASSPGSEAFF.

This clonotype turned up a few times. V is TRBV7-9 and J is TRBJ1-1; TRBD1 matches at 10 bases. The CDR3 covers 15 residues. Germline assignment: CDR1 SEHNR and CDR2 FQNEAQ (reference sequence). The V segment lost 5 bases and the J segment 5 bases; nucleotides outside the gene matches: 8. In DNA, the CDR3 is TGTGCCAGCAGCATACAGACAGGGGGCGCGACTGAAGCTTTCTTT. Translation: CASSIQTGGATEAFF.

The rearrangement joins TRBV28 to TRBJ2-7; 8 positions match TRBD1. The CDR3 is made up of 17 amino acids. The junction had 9 bases not matched to a gene; V was cut back by 0 bases and J by 2 bases. Germline lookup yields CDR1 MDHEN and CDR2 SYDVKM. The CDR3 sequence is CASSLWGIPTGAYEQYF. CDR3 DNA sequence: TGTGCCAGCAGTTTATGGGGAATACCGACAGGGGCCTACGAGCAGTACTTC.

About this clonotype itself: One base away lies a much larger clone, so this may be a sequencing read error. The rearrangement links TRBV20-1 to TRBJ1-5, with D tentatively TRBD1 (6 bases). The V gene's germline CDR1 is DFQATT and CDR2 SNEGSKA (reference sequence). There are 12 residues in the CDR3. CDR3: CSAGQYNKPQHF. The DNA of the CDR3 is TGCAGTGCAGGACAGTACAATAAGCCCCAGCATTTT.

Ten or more counts support this clonotype. The chain couples TRBV28 to TRBJ2-7; a weak D match, TRBD1 (5 bases). Trimming pared 5 bases from V and 3 bases from J, leaving 8 bases between. The V gene's germline CDR1 is MDHEN and CDR2 SYDVKM. This CDR3 is 12 amino acids long. The CDR3 here is CASSTTVYEQYF. For the CDR3, the DNA is TGTGCCAGCAGTACGACAGTCTACGAGCAGTACTTC.

This clonotype came up a few times. V and J are TRBV28 and TRBJ2-2, with D uncertain. The length of the CDR3 is 13 residues. Germline loops: CDR1 MDHEN, CDR2 SYDVKM. Trimming left V 6 bases short and J 2 bases short, with 7 bases between. CDR3 residues: CASSTPNTGELFF. For the CDR3, the DNA is TGTGCCAGCAGCACTCCCAACACCGGGGAGCTGTTTTTT. The full variable domain, its missing parts supplied by reference TRBV28 and TRBJ2-2, is DVKVTQSSRYLVKRTGEKVFLECVQDMDHENMFWYRQDPGLGLRLIYFSYDVKMKEKGDIPEGYSVSREKKERFSLILESASTNQTSMYLCASSTPNTGELFFGEGSRLTVL.

The table lists this clonotype with many counts. J is TRBJ2-3 and V is TRBV28, with D hard to call. Germline V CDR1 and CDR2: MDHEN, SYDVKM. The CDR3 consists of 14 residues. V was trimmed by 6 bases and J by 6 bases, leaving 16 bases between them. CDR3 sequence reads: CASSPIGSGDTQYF. The CDR3, as DNA: TGTGCCAGCAGCCCTATCGGTTCGGGCGATACGCAGTATTTT.

The V and J genes are TRBV7-6 and TRBJ2-1; D is possibly TRBD1 (6 bases). The CDR3 has 15 amino acids. Germline values: CDR1 SGHVS, CDR2 FNYEAQ. Trimming left V 3 bases short and J 2 bases short, with 11 bases between. The CDR3 region has the DNA TGTGCCAGCAGCTTTACCAGGGGCCCCTACAATGAGCAGTTCTTC. It encodes CASSFTRGPYNEQFF.

The chain has TRBV20-1 and TRBJ2-1; 10 bases match TRBD2. There are 15 residues in the CDR3. Trimming took 6 bases from V and 7 from J; bases not matched to a gene: 12. Per the germline V gene, CDR1 is DFQATT and CDR2 is SNEGSKA (reference sequence). The CDR3, as DNA: TGCAGTGCGGGGACCGGGACTAGCGTACCTAATGAGCAGTTCTTC. It codes for CSAGTGTSVPNEQFF.

In its sample, this clonotype was seen a few times. The chain is built from TRBV7-8 and TRBJ1-3; D gene uncertain. CDR1 is SGHVS, CDR2 FQNEAQ, per germline. This CDR3 region has 15 residues. Trimming shortened V by 0 bases and J by 5 bases, and 11 bases separated the two germline ends. This chain's CDR3 is CASSLARAERNTIYF. The CDR3 nucleotides read TGTGCCAGCAGCTTAGCCCGGGCCGAACGAAACACCATATATTTT.

This clonotype was seen a few times. The gene calls are TRBV7-9 and TRBJ1-3; TRBD1 is a possible D gene (6 bases). Germline assignment: CDR1 SEHNR and CDR2 FQNEAQ (reference sequence). This CDR3 is 15 amino acids long. The ends were cut back, 6 bases at V and 0 bases at J, with 12 bases in the middle. Written as DNA, the CDR3 is TGTGCCAGCAGGCGGGACACCTACTCTGGAAACACCATATATTTT. Translating it yields CASRRDTYSGNTIYF.

In its sample, this clonotype was seen many times. The J gene is TRBJ1-5, the V gene TRBV28, with TRBD1 matching 9 bases. There are 14 residues in the CDR3. Germline values: CDR1 MDHEN, CDR2 SYDVKM. The V and J ends lost 5 bases and 5 bases, in that order; junction bases with no gene match: 4. The CDR3 nucleotides are TGTGCCAGCAGTCTCGGGACAGGGCATCAGCCCCAGCATTTT. Amino acids: CASSLGTGHQPQHF. Full variable domain (outside the CDR3, taken from reference TRBV28 and TRBJ1-5): DVKVTQSSRYLVKRTGEKVFLECVQDMDHENMFWYRQDPGLGLRLIYFSYDVKMKEKGDIPEGYSVSREKKERFSLILESASTNQTSMYLCASSLGTGHQPQHFGDGTRLSIL.

This clonotype was found a few times. The genes are TRBV27 and TRBJ2-2, with D perhaps TRBD1 (6 bases). The germline V and J ends were trimmed by 4 bases and 6 bases, with 15 bases remaining between them. The CDR3 is 15 residues long. In germline, CDR1 is MNHEY, CDR2 SMNVEV (reference sequence). The CDR3 is CASSSRDKVAGELFF. CDR3 coding DNA: TGTGCCAGCAGTTCCCGGGACAAGGTGGCCGGGGAGCTGTTTTTT.

As for this clonotype: This may be a read error: a much more frequent sequence differs by one nucleotide. The chain couples TRBV6-1 to TRBJ1-1; D remains ambiguous. Per germline, CDR1 MNHNS and CDR2 SASEGT. The CDR3 consists of 14 residues. The CDR3 region has the DNA TGTGCCAGCGGCGCTAGAGCGGGGAACTCTGAAGCTTTCTTT. It is translated as CASGARAGNSEAFF.

This chain uses TRBV11-3 with TRBJ2-2; TRBD1 matches at 7 bases. CDR3 length equals 14 residues. The J segment lost 7 bases and the V segment lost 2 bases, leaving 4 bases of the junction unmatched. Germline CDR1 and CDR2: SGHNT and YENEEA. CDR3 sequence (DNA): TGTGCCAGCAGCTTATATCGGGACAGCGGGGAGCTGTTTTTT. Encoded protein: CASSLYRDSGELFF.

This clonotype was counted at least ten times. The CDR3 is CATSRYTPPEAFF. CDR3 DNA sequence: TGTGCCACCAGCCGCTACACGCCTCCTGAAGCTTTCTTT. J is TRBJ1-1 and V is TRBV15; D call uncertain. Trimming removed 5 bases from V and 6 bases from J, with 13 bases in between. The CDR3 extends over 13 amino acids. CDR1 LNHNV and CDR2 YYDKDF come from the germline V gene (reference sequence).